Below are 31 T cell receptor beta chains sequenced from a single sample in a study of blood T cell repertoires in COVID-19. The table came from immunoSEQ multiplex PCR; TCRdb's copy has only in-frame clones and leaves some out. There are over 350,000 clones in the sample; approximately 89% occur only once, and over 0.7% lies in the top ten. The specimen was PBMCs or T cells enriched from blood (not recorded which). These receptors were obtained from a middle-aged woman who had been exposed to COVID-19.

V usage is TRBV11-3 and J usage is TRBJ1-4; D uncertain. Per germline, CDR1 SGHNT and CDR2 YENEEA. V was cut by 5 bases and J by 0 bases, with 13 bases left in between. CDR3 length: 16 residues. The CDR3 protein is CASSPASRSTNEKLFF. The CDR3 DNA is TGTGCCAGCAGCCCCGCGAGCCGATCAACTAATGAAAAACTGTTTTTT. Looking up the rest from reference TRBV11-3 and TRBJ1-4 gives the full variable domain: EAGVVQSPRYKIIEKKQPVAFWCNPISGHNTLYWYLQNLGQGPELLIRYENEEAVDDSQLPKDRFSAERLKGVDSTLKIQPAELGDSAVYLCASSPASRSTNEKLFFGSGTQLSVL.

With respect to this clone: One end of the junction varies from germline; a read error may be responsible. The chain joins TRBV7-7 to TRBJ2-2, with TRBD2 as a possible D gene (6 bases). The CDR3 loop spans 17 amino acids. Germline V gene lookup returns CDR1 SSHAT and CDR2 FNYEAQ (reference sequence). The CDR3 spells CASSLCCREVNTGELFF. Here the CDR3 DNA reads TGTGCTAGCAGCTTATGTTGTAGGGAGGTAAACACCGGGGAGCTGTTTTTT.

The V call is TRBV2, the J call TRBJ2-7; maybe TRBD2 (6 bases). Germline loops: CDR1 SNHLY, CDR2 FYNNEI. V was cut by 0 bases and J by 6 bases, with 15 bases left in between. The CDR3 loop spans 15 amino acids. CDR3: CASSEAWGVGSEQYF. Written as DNA, the CDR3 is TGTGCCAGCAGTGAAGCCTGGGGGGTCGGAAGCGAGCAGTACTTC.

This clone came up once. V gene TRBV5-8 combines with J gene TRBJ1-5; no clear D gene. CDR1 and CDR2 (germline): SGHTS, YDEGEE. Trimming took 1 base from V and 4 from J, leaving 9 bases between them. The CDR3 is made up of 14 amino acids. CDR3 region: CASSLYGGNQPQHF. The CDR3 nucleotides read TGTGCCAGCAGCTTGTACGGAGGGAATCAGCCCCAGCATTTT.

The V and J genes are TRBV5-5 and TRBJ1-2, with D perhaps TRBD1 (6 bases). Germline V gene data show CDR1 as SGHKS and CDR2 as YYEKEE (reference sequence). Trimming pared 0 bases from V and 4 bases from J, leaving 13 bases between. This CDR3 is built from 15 residues. CDR3 nucleotide sequence: TGTGCCAGCAGCTTGGTCGAGGACAGCTCCTATGGCTACACCTTC. This gives the protein CASSLVEDSSYGYTF.

The V call is TRBV11-2, the J call TRBJ1-1; D ambiguous. With 2 bases removed from V and 1 base from J, the gap between germline ends came to 11 bases. CDR1 and CDR2 from the germline V gene are SGHAT and FQNNGV. CDR3 length equals 15 residues. The CDR3 coding sequence is TGTGCCAGCAGCTTAACACAAGGCGGGAACACTGAAGCTTTCTTT. It specifies CASSLTQGGNTEAFF.

A single count supports this clone. The rearrangement uses TRBV7-3 and TRBJ2-2; 13 bases match TRBD2. The CDR3 length is 19 residues. Trimming removed 5 bases from V and 1 base from J; junction bases left unmatched: 10. Germline V gives CDR1 SGHTA, CDR2 FQGTGA. The CDR3 DNA is TGTGCCAGCAGCAAATCGGTACTAGCGGGAGGGAAGAACACCGGGGAGCTGTTTTTT. Translation gives CASSKSVLAGGKNTGELFF. Full variable domain (rest looked up from reference TRBV7-3 and TRBJ2-2): GAGVSQTPSNKVTEKGKYVELRCDPISGHTALYWYRQSLGQGPEFLIYFQGTGAADDSGLPNDRFFAVRPEGSVSTLKIQRTERGDSAVYLCASSKSVLAGGKNTGELFFGEGSRLTVL.

The chain has TRBV6-2 or TRBV6-3 and TRBJ2-7; 12 bases match TRBD2. The CDR3 is made up of 17 amino acids. Trimming at V came to 6 bases and at J to 3 bases, leaving 12 bases not matched to a gene. The V gene's germline CDR1 is MNHEY and CDR2 SVGEGT. The DNA of the CDR3 is TGTGCCAGCAGGCCTAGCGGGAGGGCCGGAAAAGACTACGAGCAGTACTTC. It is translated as CASRPSGRAGKDYEQYF.

This chain joins TRBV2 and TRBJ1-2, with TRBD1 matching 9 bases. CDR3 length equals 13 residues. From germline, CDR1 is SNHLY and CDR2 FYNNEI. The V segment lost 7 bases and the J segment 4 bases; nucleotides outside the gene matches: 4. The CDR3 region is CASTQQGAYGYTF. In DNA form, the CDR3 reads TGTGCCAGCACCCAACAGGGGGCCTATGGCTACACCTTC.

This clone was detected ten times or more. Other nucleotide sequences in the sample specify the same CDR3. The genes are TRBV7-6 and TRBJ1-4, with D possibly TRBD1 on 5 matching bases. This CDR3 spans 14 amino acids. V shed 1 base and J shed 8 bases, with 11 bases lying between them. CDR1 SGHVS and CDR2 FNYEAQ come from the germline V gene. The DNA for the CDR3 is TGTGCCAGCAGCTTAGGGACCGGGGGGGAAAAACTGTTTTTT. This gives the protein CASSLGTGGEKLFF.

This chain connects TRBV2 to TRBJ1-1; D remains unclear. The CDR3 is 12 amino acids. CDR1 is SNHLY, CDR2 FYNNEI, per germline. Trimming shortened V by 6 bases and J by 5 bases, and 10 bases separated the two germline ends. CDR3 nucleotides: TGTGCCAGCAGGGTTGCGAGGACTGAAGCTTTCTTT. Translating it yields CASRVARTEAFF.

This chain uses TRBV3-1 (or the pseudogene TRBV3-2) with TRBJ1-2, with D perhaps matching TRBD1 (5 bases). CDR1 and CDR2 from the germline V gene are LGHDT and YNNKEL (reference sequence). CDR3 length: 13 residues. Trimming pared 2 bases from V and 14 bases from J, leaving 18 bases between. This chain's CDR3 is CASSQSRVGSKTF. The CDR3 region has the DNA TGTGCCAGCAGCCAAAGCAGGGTCGGGTCGAAAACCTTC.

The chain recombines TRBV18 with TRBJ2-1, with TRBD2 identical over 11 bases. The ends lost 0 bases at V and 5 bases at J; junction bases unmatched: 3. CDR1 and CDR2 (germline): KGHSH, LQKENI. The CDR3 has 16 amino acids. The CDR3 nucleotides read TGTGCCAGCTCACCACCACTAGCGGGAGACGACAATGAGCAGTTCTTC. It is translated as CASSPPLAGDDNEQFF.

The chain is built from TRBV5-5 and TRBJ2-2, with 8 bases aligning to TRBD2. CDR3 length: 16 amino acids. V shed 2 bases and J 7 bases; nucleotides not matched to a gene: 10. Germline V CDR1 and CDR2: SGHKS, YYEKEE (reference sequence). CDR3 in DNA: TGTGCCAGCAGCTTTCCCGGGACTAGGGTCCACGGGGAGCTGTTTTTT. This codes for CASSFPGTRVHGELFF.

This rearrangement joins TRBV7-8 to TRBJ1-1; weak D call: TRBD1 (5 bases). The CDR3 covers 14 residues. Germline-derived CDR1 and CDR2 are SGHVS and FQNEAQ. V was pared by 1 base and J by 4 bases, with 10 bases between. CDR3 in amino acids: CASSLGGVGTEAFF. CDR3 coding DNA: TGTGCCAGCAGCTTAGGGGGGGTCGGCACTGAAGCTTTCTTT.

The chain has TRBV7-9 and TRBJ1-5; TRBD1 matches 7 bases. The junction had 9 bases not matched to a gene; V was cut back by 1 base and J by 6 bases. This CDR3 spans 16 amino acids. Germline V gene data show CDR1 as SEHNR and CDR2 as FQNEAQ (reference sequence). CDR3 nucleotide sequence: TGTGCCAGCAGCTTAGAATTGAGACAGGGACCTCAGCCCCAGCATTTT. Protein product: CASSLELRQGPQPQHF.

V gene TRBV5-1 combines with J gene TRBJ1-2; D call uncertain. This CDR3 contains 19 residues. The V gene's germline CDR1 is SGHRS and CDR2 YFSETQ. V lost 1 base, J lost 0 bases, and 22 bases lay in between. CDR3 amino acids: CASSLKTGRPTGSNYGYTF. The CDR3 DNA is TGCGCCAGCAGCTTGAAGACTGGTCGACCGACTGGGTCTAACTATGGCTACACCTTC. Full variable domain (rest looked up from reference TRBV5-1 and TRBJ1-2): KAGVTQTPRYLIKTRGQQVTLSCSPISGHRSVSWYQQTPGQGLQFLFEYFSETQRNKGNFPGRFSGRQFSNSRSEMNVSTLELGDSALYLCASSLKTGRPTGSNYGYTFGSGTRLTVV.

This rearrangement joins TRBV7-2 to TRBJ2-7; D call uncertain. This CDR3 has 13 residues. Trimming took 3 bases from V and 6 from J, leaving 12 bases between them. CDR1 and CDR2 (germline): SGHTA, FQGNSA. The CDR3 spells CASSLSSVREQYF. CDR3 in DNA: TGTGCCAGCAGCTTGTCTTCCGTCCGCGAGCAGTACTTC.

The chain employs TRBV4-1 and TRBJ2-2; D gene uncertain. Looked up from germline, CDR1 is MGHRA and CDR2 is YSYEKL. V lost 0 bases and J lost 9, with 8 bases in between. This CDR3 is built from 13 residues. CDR3 nucleotides: TGCGCCAGCAGCCAAGATTCCGAGCGGGAGCTGTTTTTT. It codes for CASSQDSERELFF.

The V gene is TRBV5-4, the J gene TRBJ1-4; TRBD1 matches 10 bases. Germline values: CDR1 SGHNT, CDR2 YYREEE (reference sequence). This CDR3 contains 17 residues. J was trimmed by 7 bases and V by 3 bases; bases with no gene match: 12. CDR3 DNA: TGTGCCAGCAGCTCTCACGGATTGGACAGGGGGAGTGAAAAACTGTTTTTT. This encodes CASSSHGLDRGSEKLFF.

The chain couples TRBV5-1 to TRBJ1-2, with 10 bases matching TRBD1. Germline V gene data show CDR1 as SGHRS and CDR2 as YFSETQ. After removal of 1 base from V and 7 bases from J, the junction contained 7 bases not matched to a gene. The CDR3 contains 15 residues. The CDR3 nucleotides read TGCGCCAGCAGCTTGTTTGAGACAGGGGGCCCTGGCTACACCTTC. It codes for CASSLFETGGPGYTF.

J is TRBJ1-2 and V is TRBV27; 9 positions match TRBD1. The trim removed 5 bases at V and 6 bases at J, leaving 4 bases unmatched. Looked up from germline, CDR1 is MNHEY and CDR2 is SMNVEV (reference sequence). CDR3 size: 13 residues. DNA for the CDR3: TGTGCCAGCAGTGCCGGGACAGGGAATGGCTACACCTTC. This codes for CASSAGTGNGYTF.

This chain joins TRBV7-8 and TRBJ2-3; D is perhaps TRBD2 (5 bases). V was clipped by 5 bases and J by 1 base, with 19 bases between them. The germline gives CDR1 SGHVS, CDR2 FQNEAQ. CDR3 size: 17 residues. DNA for the CDR3: TGTGCCAGCAGCCGGGTTGGAGGCGGTATGGGCACAGATACGCAGTATTTT. Protein sequence: CASSRVGGGMGTDTQYF.

The chain uses TRBV6-5 and TRBJ1-3; D call uncertain. The CDR3 is 15 amino acids. V lost 6 bases and J 0 bases, leaving 12 bases between the germline ends. The germline CDR1 and CDR2 sequences are MNHEY and SVGAGI. The CDR3 DNA reads as TGTGCCAGCAGGCCCCCGGGTGGCTCTGGAAACACCATATATTTT. Translating gives CASRPPGGSGNTIYF.

V is TRBV7-3 and J is TRBJ2-3; TRBD2 aligns across 8 bases. In germline, CDR1 is SGHTA, CDR2 FQGTGA. There are 15 residues in the CDR3. Unmatched junction bases numbered 8, after V lost 3 bases and J lost 6 bases. Here the CDR3 DNA reads TGTGCCAGCAGCTTGTTCACGGGGGGGTCGGATACGCAGTATTTT. Protein product: CASSLFTGGSDTQYF.

The chain is built from TRBV19 and TRBJ2-2; D is undetermined. The CDR3 has 14 amino acids. V was clipped by 5 bases and J by 5 bases, with 12 bases between them. The germline CDR1 and CDR2 sequences are LNHDA and SQIVND (reference sequence). The CDR3 bases are TGTGCCAGTAGTGCAACATACCGAACCGGGGAGCTGTTTTTT. Translating it yields CASSATYRTGELFF.

This chain uses TRBV19 with TRBJ2-2, with 9 bases that match TRBD1. The junction had 0 bases not matched to a gene; V was cut back by 4 bases and J by 3 bases. The germline CDR1 and CDR2 sequences are LNHDA and SQIVND (reference sequence). CDR3 length: 14 amino acids. The CDR3 region is CASSRTGDTGELFF. CDR3 in DNA: TGTGCCAGTAGTAGGACAGGGGACACCGGGGAGCTGTTTTTT.

The J gene is TRBJ2-7, the V gene TRBV20-1; D not resolved. CDR3 length: 11 residues. With 6 bases removed from V and 2 bases from J, the gap between germline ends came to 8 bases. The germline CDR1 and CDR2 sequences are DFQATT and SNEGSKA (reference sequence). CDR3 sequence reads: CSARSPYEQYF. The DNA for the CDR3 is TGCAGTGCGAGGTCCCCCTACGAGCAGTACTTC.

This rearrangement joins TRBV28 to TRBJ2-2, with D perhaps TRBD1 (6 bases). The CDR3 runs to 14 residues. Trimming pared 2 bases from V and 7 bases from J, leaving 11 bases between. Germline CDR1 MDHEN, CDR2 SYDVKM. The CDR3 sequence: CASSLGRGYGELFF. DNA of the CDR3: TGTGCCAGCAGTTTAGGCAGGGGCTACGGGGAGCTGTTTTTT.

The chain has TRBV3-1 (or the pseudogene TRBV3-2) and TRBJ1-2; a weak D match, TRBD1 (6 bases). The germline V gene encodes CDR1 LGHDT and CDR2 YNNKEL (reference sequence). V gave up 1 base and J gave up 4 bases, with 19 bases separating them. The CDR3 spans 17 residues. Written as DNA, the CDR3 is TGTGCCAGCAGCCAAGTGGCAGGGGAGAGGGGCTCCTATGGCTACACCTTC. It yields the protein CASSQVAGERGSYGYTF.

The J gene is TRBJ1-1, the V gene TRBV5-1; 9 nucleotides align to TRBD1. Germline V gene sequence: CDR1 SGHRS, CDR2 YFSETQ. CDR3 length equals 17 residues. The V segment lost 3 bases and the J segment 7 bases; nucleotides outside the gene matches: 16. CDR3 loop: CASSSPQGAVAKGEAFF. Here the CDR3 DNA reads TGCGCCAGCAGCTCCCCACAGGGGGCTGTAGCGAAAGGTGAAGCTTTCTTT.